This T cell receptor beta chain was sequenced for a study of T cell responses to AZD1222 COVID-19 vaccine. Produced via immunoSEQ multiplex PCR; TCRdb's table is partial and in-frame only. The top ten hold around 5.2% of the sample, which has 150,000 or so clones, 90% to 95% seen once. Whole-study results and caveats: Seropositive AZD1222 recipients at baseline numbered only 5 to 7. Clonal diversity may have been underestimated, and the donors were mostly white British, with more females than males. Among spike-specific TCRs, nearly half reportedly target unmutated variant regions.

The count of this clone is one. Its antigen is unidentified. Looked up from germline, CDR1 is MNHEY and CDR2 is SVGAGI. The V end lost 4 bases, the J end lost 0 bases, and 9 bases lay between the germline ends. The CDR3 loop spans 14 amino acids. The origin of this receptor is an adult in good health. This specimen consisted of peripheral blood, obtained on day 0 of AZD1222 vaccination. This sequence joins TRBV6-5 and TRBJ1-2; D unclear. The CDR3 protein is CASSFGTTNYGYTF. The CDR3 nucleotides are TGTGCCAGCAGTTTCGGTACTACTAACTATGGCTACACCTTC.